One sample yielded the 13 T cell receptor beta chains listed below, sequenced in a study of T-cell memory formation after mild COVID-19. TCRdb processed the 5' RACE reads anew with MiXCR; each CDR3 protein has one entry. The data show hundreds of thousands of distinct CDR3 sequences, around 27% seen once. Source material: PBMCs or a T cell subset sorted from them (not recorded which). These receptors came from an adult woman who had mild COVID-19 (a few samples of this study predate the infection). Cell type and time point are not known.

The sample holds a few counts of this clonotype. This sequence joins TRBV5-1 and TRBJ2-1; 15 bases agree with TRBD2. The germline CDR1 and CDR2 sequences are SGHRS and YFSETQ. J lost 8 bases, V lost 3 bases, and 9 bases had no gene match. This CDR3 is 17 amino acids long. CDR3 DNA sequence: TGCGCCAGCAGCTCCCTTGGACTAGCGGGAGGGGGGTATGAGCAGTTCTTC. Translated, it gives CASSSLGLAGGGYEQFF.

The V gene is TRBV7-3, the J gene TRBJ1-6; D gene uncertain. Germline V gives CDR1 SGHTA, CDR2 FQGTGA. This CDR3 contains 15 residues. V shed 2 bases and J shed 7 bases, with 12 bases lying between them. CDR3 sequence reads: CASSLDRPPNSPLHF. The DNA of the CDR3 is TGTGCCAGCAGCTTAGATCGTCCCCCGAATTCACCCCTCCACTTT.

This clonotype was detected only a few times. V gene TRBV29-1 combines with J gene TRBJ1-2; TRBD1 is a possible D gene (5 bases). This CDR3 has 14 residues. Trimming took 4 bases from V and 3 from J, leaving 15 bases between them. Germline V gives CDR1 SQVTM, CDR2 ANQGSEA. The CDR3 protein is CSVAFQGDYYGYTF. The CDR3 region has the DNA TGCAGCGTTGCCTTTCAGGGCGATTACTATGGCTACACCTTC.

This clonotype was detected only a few times. The chain combines TRBV7-2 with TRBJ1-1; D is ambiguous. Trimming stripped 2 bases from V and 5 bases from J, with 12 bases between. Germline CDR1 and CDR2: SGHTA and FQGNSA. The CDR3 contains 14 residues. DNA of the CDR3: TGTGCCAGCAGCTTATTTGGGAGTTGGACTGAAGCTTTCTTT. Amino acid sequence: CASSLFGSWTEAFF. Combining the CDR3 with reference TRBV7-2 and TRBJ1-1 gives the whole variable domain GAGVSQSPSNKVTEKGKDVELRCDPISGHTALYWYRQSLGQGLEFLIYFQGNSAPDKSGLPSDRFSAERTGGSVSTLTIQRTQQEDSAVYLCASSLFGSWTEAFFGQGTRLTVV.

This clonotype was seen a handful of times. V and J are TRBV7-9 and TRBJ2-3, with D possibly being TRBD2 (5 bases). The CDR3 runs 16 residues. V lost 7 bases, J lost 2 bases, and 19 bases lay in between. Germline V gives CDR1 SEHNR, CDR2 FQNEAQ (reference sequence). The CDR3: CASTIYGLRDTDTQYF. Written as DNA, the CDR3 is TGTGCCAGCACCATCTACGGGCTGAGGGACACAGATACGCAGTATTTT.

This clonotype has a count of ten or more. In DNA, the CDR3 is TGTGCCAGCAGCTTGGAGGTCAGGGATACGCAGTATTTT. Translated, it gives CASSLEVRDTQYF. The V call is TRBV5-5, the J call TRBJ2-3; D gene uncertain. V lost 0 bases, J lost 6 bases, and 8 bases lay in between. The germline V gene has CDR1 SGHKS and CDR2 YYEKEE (reference sequence). This CDR3 is 13 amino acids long. Variable domain in full (rest from reference TRBV5-5 and TRBJ2-3): DAGVTQSPTHLIKTRGQQVTLRCSPISGHKSVSWYQQVLGQGPQFIFQYYEKEERGRGNFPDRFSARQFPNYSSELNVNALLLGDSALYLCASSLEVRDTQYFGPGTRLTVL.

The chain employs TRBV7-9 and TRBJ2-2, with TRBD2 as a possible D gene (5 bases). V dropped 4 bases and J dropped 2 bases, with 8 bases sitting between them. This CDR3 is built from 14 residues. Germline CDR1 reads SEHNR; CDR2 reads FQNEAQ (reference sequence). The CDR3 here is CASSSGINTGELFF. As DNA, the CDR3 is TGTGCCAGCAGCTCGGGAATTAACACCGGGGAGCTGTTTTTT.

The CDR3 region has the DNA TGCGCCAGCAGCTTGTCGGTAGCGGGGGGGCCGAATGAGCAGTTCTTC. Translation gives CASSLSVAGGPNEQFF. The V call is TRBV5-1, the J call TRBJ2-1; 11 bases fit TRBD2. The CDR3 is made up of 16 amino acids. Germline CDR1 SGHRS, CDR2 YFSETQ. V was pared by 1 base and J by 7 bases, with 7 bases of the junction left unmatched.

This clonotype was found many times. The rearrangement uses TRBV4-1 and TRBJ2-7; tentative D call: TRBD2 (7 bases). The CDR3 loop spans 16 amino acids. Trimming took 1 base from V and 0 from J, leaving 13 bases between them. CDR1 is MGHRA, CDR2 YSYEKL, per germline. CDR3 residues: CASSQGGGTSSYEQYF. The DNA of the CDR3 is TGCGCCAGCAGCCAAGGCGGGGGCACAAGCTCCTACGAGCAGTACTTC.

This chain connects TRBV12-3 or TRBV12-4 to TRBJ2-7; TRBD1 matches 10 bases. Germline trimming cut 5 bases from V and 3 bases from J; bases unmatched to any gene: 10. There are 16 residues in the CDR3. This CDR3 is CASSPTGTGALYEQYF. The CDR3 DNA follows: TGTGCCAGCAGTCCCACGGGGACAGGGGCTCTCTACGAGCAGTACTTC.

This clonotype has more than one count but fewer than ten. V gene TRBV6-2 or TRBV6-3 combines with J gene TRBJ2-7; 9 bases match TRBD1. J lost 2 bases, V lost 6 bases, and 8 bases had no gene match. Germline V gives CDR1 MNHEY, CDR2 SVGEGT. The length of the CDR3 is 15 residues. The CDR3, as DNA: TGTGCCAGCAGCCTCGGACAGGGGCCAACCTACGAGCAGTACGTC. Its protein product is CASSLGQGPTYEQYV.

The table lists this clonotype with a few counts. The rearrangement uses TRBV12-3 or TRBV12-4 and TRBJ1-1; D perhaps matches TRBD1 (5 bases). Trimming removed 1 base at V and 4 bases at J, with 10 bases between. This CDR3 contains 14 residues. CDR3 in DNA: TGTGCCAGCAGTTTAGGGAGACAGATCACTGAAGCTTTCTTT. Amino acid sequence: CASSLGRQITEAFF.

This rearrangement joins TRBV20-1 to TRBJ2-7, with D possibly being TRBD1 or TRBD2 (5 bases each). Germline V gene sequence: CDR1 DFQATT, CDR2 SNEGSKA (reference sequence). This CDR3 comprises 12 residues. The ends were cut back, 1 base at V and 5 bases at J, with 9 bases in the middle. The CDR3 region has the DNA TGCAGTGCTAGAGGAGGGACCCACGAGCAGTACTTC. This translates into CSARGGTHEQYF.